One T cell receptor (beta chain) is described in this entry. Antigen: not known. PCR used 60 Vbeta primers and 13 Jbeta primers. Repertoires were generated with immunoSEQ multiplex PCR, while TCRdb's copy carries only in-frame clones and drops some. Of 140,000 to 150,000 clones in the sample, about 75% were seen once. The sample belongs to a study of cytomegalovirus exposure and HLA in healthy donors. Study context: Clustering assigned approximately 79% of the approximately 400 genotyped donors to the Caucasian-associated ancestry cluster. Regarding the study as a whole: A missense DCLRE1C variant was associated with V- and J-gene trimming of TCR beta chains in a later analysis, and an independent cohort replicated the association.

This CDR3 is 15 amino acids long. Germline CDR1 reads MDHEN; CDR2 reads SYDVKM. The V and J ends lost 7 bases and 8 bases, in that order; junction bases with no gene match: 9. Donors consisted of healthy bone marrow donors. The sample comprised PBMCs. The chain couples TRBV28 to TRBJ2-1; 12 positions agree with TRBD2. The TCR comes from a man aged 25-45 years in good health and CMV-seronegative. The CDR3 DNA sequence: TGTGCCAGCACCCTCGGGACTAGCGGGTACTATGAGCAGTTCTTC. Translating gives CASTLGTSGYYEQFF.